This T cell receptor beta chain was identified in a study of OX40 agonist ivuxolimab in advanced cancers. Across the study: Patients were treated with ivuxolimab, an agonistic anti-OX40 (CD134) antibody. Study-level results: By week 6 at 0.1 to 3.0 mg/kg, blood CD4+ and CD8+ T cells had expanded clonally.

Data came from immunoSEQ multiplex PCR; TCRdb stores just in-frame clones and leaves some out. Counted here are tens of thousands of clones, 83% occurring once; the ten biggest clones make up 3% to 4%. As regards this clone: Its antigen is as yet unknown.

This sample comprised CD4+ or CD8+ T cells sorted from blood, obtained in a trial of the OX40 agonist ivuxolimab. This TCR came from an adult with an advanced solid tumor such as melanoma, head and neck, liver or kidney cancer.

The CDR3 DNA is TGCAGCGTTGAAGGTCCCCTCTACACCGGGGAGCTGTTTTTT. Its translation: CSVEGPLYTGELFF. This chain joins TRBV29-1 and TRBJ2-2; no clear D gene. The CDR3 is 14 residues long. CDR1 SQVTM and CDR2 ANQGSEA come from the germline V gene. Trimming took off 1 base at V and 3 bases at J, with 9 bases between the two ends.